Listed here are 5 T cell receptor beta chains from one sample, sequenced in a study of identical twins. TCRdb analysed the 5' RACE reads with MiXCR anew, one entry per CDR3 protein. The sample includes more than 650,000 distinct CDR3 sequences, over 5% of them seen just once. Sample: naive T cells sorted from blood. These receptors were collected from a man younger than 30 in good health.

This clonotype occurred many times. The rearrangement links TRBV6-2 or TRBV6-3 to TRBJ2-1; D is possibly TRBD1 (5 bases). This CDR3 comprises 18 residues. The ends were cut back, 7 bases at V and 0 bases at J, with 22 bases in the middle. CDR1 and CDR2 (germline): MNHEY, SVGEGT. The CDR3 bases are TGTGCCAGCACCGTAAGACAGTCTCTAGTATCCTCCTACAATGAGCAGTTCTTC. The encoded protein is CASTVRQSLVSSYNEQFF.

The chain recombines TRBV12-3 or TRBV12-4 with TRBJ2-7; 9 positions agree with TRBD2. J lost 4 bases, V lost 6 bases, and 7 bases had no gene match. CDR3 length equals 14 residues. For the CDR3, the DNA is TGTGCCAGCAGCCTAGCGGGGACACCTTACGAGCAGTACTTC. Translating gives CASSLAGTPYEQYF.

The sample holds a few counts of this clonotype. The chain combines TRBV12-3 or TRBV12-4 with TRBJ1-1; D is undetermined. Trimming cost V 7 bases and J 3 bases, with 18 bases left between them. There are 15 residues in the CDR3. Here the CDR3 reads CASTTPSLRYTEAFF. As DNA, the CDR3 is TGTGCCAGCACTACTCCGAGTCTCCGGTACACTGAAGCTTTCTTT.

This clonotype was found many times. This chain links TRBV29-1 with TRBJ2-1, with 11 bases matching TRBD2. V gave up 3 bases and J gave up 1 base; unmatched junction bases: 8. The CDR3 runs to 17 residues. CDR1 and CDR2 from the germline V gene are SQVTM and ANQGSEA. CDR3 sequence (DNA): TGCAGCGTTGAGGAGCTAGCGGGAGGTTTGTCCTACAATGAGCAGTTCTTC. It translates to CSVEELAGGLSYNEQFF.

There are a few counts of this clonotype. The V and J genes are TRBV4-2 and TRBJ2-5; D may be TRBD1 (7 bases). There are 16 residues in the CDR3. The V end lost 5 bases, the J end lost 5 bases, and 21 bases lay between the germline ends. Germline CDR1 LGHNA, CDR2 YNFKEQ. CDR3 loop: CASSGLTGTSGETQYF. As DNA, the CDR3 is TGTGCCAGCAGCGGATTGACAGGGACGAGCGGGGAGACCCAGTACTTC.